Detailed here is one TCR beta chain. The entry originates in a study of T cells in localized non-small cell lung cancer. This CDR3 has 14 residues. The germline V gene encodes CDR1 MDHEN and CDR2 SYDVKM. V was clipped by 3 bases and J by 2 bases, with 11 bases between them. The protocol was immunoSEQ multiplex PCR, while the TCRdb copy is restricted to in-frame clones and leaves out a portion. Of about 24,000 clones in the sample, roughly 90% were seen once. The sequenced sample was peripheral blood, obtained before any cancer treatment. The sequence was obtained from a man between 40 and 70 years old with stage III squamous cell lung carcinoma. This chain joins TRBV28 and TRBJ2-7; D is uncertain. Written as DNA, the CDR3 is TGTGCCAGCAGTTTCCTTAACACACCCTACGAGCAGTACTTC. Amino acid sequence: CASSFLNTPYEQYF.